The sequence of this TCR beta chain was determined in a study of blood T cell repertoires in COVID-19. Original data processing: Researchers report that nucleated cell counts were estimated from reference gene primer amplification. Data came from immunoSEQ multiplex PCR; TCRdb stores just in-frame clones and leaves some out. D and trimming come from the DNA, and the V and J calls and clone size come from that table. The repertoire holds 200,000 to 250,000 clones, with roughly 75% as singletons. This clone has just a few counts. There are 17 residues in the CDR3. Trimming cost V 3 bases and J 2 bases; bases outside gene matches: 9. Germline CDR1 reads MGHRA; CDR2 reads YSYEKL.

The chain joins TRBV4-1 to TRBJ2-5; 10 bases fit TRBD2. The receptor was isolated from a woman in her seventies with acute or convalescent COVID-19. The sequenced material came from peripheral blood. The CDR3 nucleotides read TGCGCCAGCAGCCAGTCCCTAGCGGGAGCCCTGCAAGAGACCCAGTACTTC. Amino acid sequence: CASSQSLAGALQETQYF.